The TCR beta chain under discussion was sequenced for a study of cytomegalovirus exposure and HLA in healthy donors. Study overall: Within an early data release were tens of millions of unique TCRs drawn from HLA-typed donors.

Findings and caveats of the study: Differences between HLA loci emerged in a later analysis of TCR association rates, with DRB1 most and HLA-C fewest. Among CMV-associated TCR beta chains, most appeared HLA-restricted in a later analysis. The authors considered a cluster of highly shared sequence variants likely to be a sequencing artifact.

The CDR3 is made up of 18 amino acids. CDR1 and CDR2 (germline): SGHAT, FQNNGV. The V segment lost 5 bases and the J segment 3 bases; nucleotides outside the gene matches: 11. PCR used 60 Vbeta primers and 13 Jbeta primers. Only in-frame clones appear in the TCRdb table, and some are missing; sequencing was by immunoSEQ multiplex PCR. The sample consists of almost 95,000 clones, roughly 71% of them appearing once. To note about this clone: Its antigen is undetermined.

The rearrangement uses TRBV11-2 and TRBJ2-7, with 15 bases lining up with TRBD2. Sequenced: PBMCs. The TCR originated in a man aged 45-65 years in good health and CMV-seronegative. The CDR3 loop reads CASSPIRRTSGRVYEQYV. The CDR3 bases are TGTGCCAGCAGCCCGATTAGACGGACTAGCGGGAGGGTCTACGAGCAGTACGTC.